Each of the 7 T cell receptor beta chains below was sequenced from the same sample in a study of molecular identifiers for immune sequencing clone quantification. One entry per CDR3 protein, called by TCRdb with MiXCR from the PCR reads. Of approximately 590,000 distinct CDR3 sequences detected, about 25% appear once; the ten largest clones hold around 0.78%. Material: naive CD8+ T cells from blood, with Jurkat cell RNA spiked in. Subset described: FACS-sorted CD8+CD4-CCR7+CD45RA+ naive T cells. The source of these receptors is a human donor in good health. Some libraries in this study had Jurkat cell RNA spiked in.

On this clonotype: A read error is possible here, since a much larger clone lies one base away. The V call is TRBV20-1, the J call TRBJ2-7; perhaps TRBD2 as D (7 bases). The V end was cut by 6 bases, the J end by 5 bases, with 17 bases between. Germline-derived CDR1 and CDR2 are DFQATT and SNEGSKA (reference sequence). The CDR3 has 13 amino acids. This chain's CDR3 is CSAGPEGGDEQYF. The DNA of the CDR3 is TGCAGTGCCGGTCCGGAGGGGGGGGACGAGCAGTACTTC.

The chain links TRBV18 to TRBJ2-7; D is unclear. The germline V gene has CDR1 KGHSH and CDR2 LQKENI. V dropped 3 bases and J dropped 6 bases, with 12 bases sitting between them. This CDR3 contains 13 residues. CDR3 sequence (DNA): TGTGCCAGCTCACCGACGGAGTCCCCCGAGCAGTACTTC. Its translation is CASSPTESPEQYF.

Worth noting for this clonotype: Possible read error: a much larger clone is one base away. The rearrangement links TRBV25-1 to TRBJ2-1; D is ambiguous. The CDR3 is made up of 17 amino acids. Germline assignment: CDR1 MGHDK and CDR2 SYGVNS. The DNA for the CDR3 is TGTGCCAGCAGTGAATACCCCGACGGTGCCTCCAACAATGAGCAGTTCTTC. This encodes CASSEYPDGASNNEQFF. Filled out from reference TRBV25-1 and TRBJ2-1, the complete variable domain reads EADIYQTPRYLVIGTGKKITLECSQTMGHDKMYWYQQDPGMELHLIHYSYGVNSTEKGDLSSESTVSRIRTEHFPLTLESARPSHTSQYLCASSEYPDGASNNEQFFGPGTRLTVL.

The chain carries TRBV6-6 and TRBJ1-3, with D possibly being TRBD1 (5 bases). Trimming cost V 5 bases and J 1 base, with 21 bases left between them. CDR1 is MNHNY, CDR2 SVGAGI, per germline (reference sequence). The CDR3 consists of 18 residues. The CDR3 nucleotides are TGTGCCAGCAGTCCCGCCGGGGCACCAGCAACTTCTGGAAACACCATATATTTT. Translated, it gives CASSPAGAPATSGNTIYF.

This clonotype was seen at least ten times. The gene calls are TRBV7-9 and TRBJ2-3; TRBD2 agrees at 9 bases. The ends lost 4 bases at V and 2 bases at J; junction bases unmatched: 7. The CDR3 is 16 amino acids. Germline loops: CDR1 SEHNR, CDR2 FQNEAQ (reference sequence). The CDR3 nucleotides are TGTGCCAGCAGCTCACCGTGGACTAGCGACACAGATACGCAGTATTTT. This encodes CASSSPWTSDTDTQYF.

This clonotype was recorded at least ten times. The V and J genes are TRBV30 and TRBJ2-3, with 8 nucleotides matching TRBD2. CDR3 length: 14 amino acids. From germline, CDR1 is GTSNPN and CDR2 SVGIG (reference sequence). V lost 0 bases to trimming and J lost 1 base; unmatched junction nucleotides: 0. The CDR3 nucleotides are TGTGCCTGGAGTGTTAGCGGGGGCACAGATACGCAGTATTTT. Translating it yields CAWSVSGGTDTQYF.

With regard to this clonotype: Possible read error: a much larger clone is one base away. The V and J genes are TRBV7-2 and TRBJ1-1; no clear D. This CDR3 has 18 residues. Trimming stripped 2 bases from V and 0 bases from J, with 19 bases between. Germline lookup yields CDR1 SGHTA and CDR2 FQGNSA. For the CDR3, the DNA is TGTGCCAGCAGCTTAAGTCCCTTGCAGGTAACCATGAACACTGAAGCTTTCTTT. Its translation is CASSLSPLQVTMNTEAFF.